These T cell receptor beta chains were read from a single sample in a study of blood T cell repertoires in COVID-19. Clones were sequenced by immunoSEQ multiplex PCR, and TCRdb holds only the in-frame ones, with some missing. The sample contains fewer than 200,000 clones, roughly 89% of which appear only once. The sequenced material came from PBMCs or T cells enriched from blood (not recorded which). The receptor source for this set is a woman in her 30s who had been exposed to COVID-19. Both conserved end residues are part of each CDR3. The order of the fields is J gene, CDR3 length, V gene, D gene, CDR3 protein. The D gene is left open where the match is weak.

j_call: TRBJ2-7
cdr3_length: 15
v_call: TRBV6-5
d_call: TRBD2
cdr3_aa: CASSYYLAGAYEQYF

j_call: TRBJ1-2
cdr3_length: 14
v_call: TRBV2
d_call: NA
cdr3_aa: CASRWRQGTYGYTF

j_call: TRBJ1-1
cdr3_length: 16
v_call: TRBV27
d_call: TRBD1
cdr3_aa: CASSPHPQGADTEAFF

j_call: TRBJ1-4
cdr3_length: 14
v_call: TRBV30
d_call: NA
cdr3_aa: CAWRRELSNEKLFF

j_call: TRBJ2-7
cdr3_length: 16
v_call: TRBV7-2
d_call: TRBD1
cdr3_aa: CASSLALGQGLYEQYF

j_call: TRBJ2-1
cdr3_length: 13
v_call: TRBV19
d_call: NA
cdr3_aa: CASTGLLRNEQFF

j_call: TRBJ1-4
cdr3_length: 14
v_call: TRBV7-9
d_call: TRBD1
cdr3_aa: CASSVGQINEKLFF

j_call: TRBJ1-2
cdr3_length: 15
v_call: TRBV19
d_call: NA
cdr3_aa: CASSILGASEVGYTF

j_call: TRBJ2-7
cdr3_length: 14
v_call: TRBV10-1
d_call: NA
cdr3_aa: CASSARDSPDEQYF

j_call: TRBJ1-2
cdr3_length: 14
v_call: TRBV9
d_call: TRBD1
cdr3_aa: CASSDLTGNYGYTF

j_call: TRBJ2-1
cdr3_length: 13
v_call: TRBV10-3
d_call: NA
cdr3_aa: CAISETRRPEQFF

j_call: TRBJ2-1
cdr3_length: 17
v_call: TRBV3-1/TRBV3-2
d_call: TRBD2
cdr3_aa: CASSQATSGGPLNEQFF

j_call: TRBJ2-3
cdr3_length: 12
v_call: TRBV10-1
d_call: NA
cdr3_aa: CASSEVADTQYF

j_call: TRBJ2-3
cdr3_length: 19
v_call: TRBV6-2/TRBV6-3
d_call: TRBD2
cdr3_aa: CASSYYRTSGGAYTDTQYF

j_call: TRBJ1-5
cdr3_length: 16
v_call: TRBV19
d_call: NA
cdr3_aa: CASSDPRTGIGQPQHF

j_call: TRBJ2-7
cdr3_length: 15
v_call: TRBV7-2
d_call: NA
cdr3_aa: CASSPVEGGLVGQYF

j_call: TRBJ1-5
cdr3_length: 13
v_call: TRBV27
d_call: NA
cdr3_aa: CASSFGGFQPQHF

j_call: TRBJ2-7
cdr3_length: 15
v_call: TRBV7-9
d_call: NA
cdr3_aa: CASSPWEQGAHEQYF